The rows below give T cell receptor beta chains drawn from one sample of a study of T cells in narcolepsy. Here immunoSEQ multiplex PCR was the method, and the copy in TCRdb shows in-frame clones only, minus some. The sample yields approximately 30,000 clones, 75% to 85% seen once. The sequenced sample consisted of CD45RA- memory CD4+ T cells from PBMCs. The receptors shown here come from a human donor with narcolepsy. Both conserved end residues are part of each CDR3. A D gene is named only where the DNA matches it firmly. The size entry is marked missing in some rows and otherwise reads once, few, many or a size class.

d_gene	v_gene	abundance	j_gene	CDR3aa	CDR3nt
NA	TRBV5-4	NA	TRBJ2-7	CASSSRAGSYEQYF	TGTGCCAGCAGCTCGCGGGCAGGGTCCTACGAGCAGTACTTC
TRBD1	TRBV30	NA	TRBJ1-2	CAWRPPGGLTGEGYTF	TGTGCCTGGAGACCCCCAGGGGGACTGACAGGGGAAGGCTACACCTTC
NA	TRBV9	NA	TRBJ2-5	CASSDSSRWAETQYF	TGTGCCAGCAGCGACTCGTCCCGTTGGGCGGAGACCCAGTACTTC
NA	TRBV5-4	NA	TRBJ1-4	CASSLQGSTEKLFF	TGTGCCAGCAGCTTGCAAGGGTCTACGGAAAAACTGTTTTTT
NA	TRBV6-1	NA	TRBJ2-5	CASSESLGETQYF	TGTGCCAGCAGTGAGTCATTAGGAGAGACCCAGTACTTC
NA	TRBV19	NA	TRBJ2-2	CASSMVPSGELFF	TGTGCCAGTAGTATGGTCCCATCGGGGGAGCTGTTTTTT
NA	TRBV5-6	NA	TRBJ1-1	CASSPPRGYTEAFF	TGTGCCAGCAGCCCCCCCCGGGGGTACACTGAAGCTTTCTTT
NA	TRBV5-1	few	TRBJ2-7	CASSLGRVYEQYF	TGCGCCAGCAGCTTGGGGAGGGTCTACGAGCAGTACTTC
TRBD2	TRBV7-7	NA	TRBJ2-5	CASSYSGSKGETQYF	TGTGCTAGCAGCTATAGCGGGAGTAAAGGAGAGACCCAGTACTTC
NA	TRBV6-1	NA	TRBJ2-2	CASRGGGNTGELFF	TGTGCCAGCAGGGGAGGGGGCAACACCGGGGAGCTGTTTTTT
NA	TRBV28	NA	TRBJ1-2	CASSFPAGTVDYGYTF	TGTGCCAGCAGTTTCCCCGCAGGGACGGTTGACTATGGCTACACCTTC
TRBD2	TRBV10-3	NA	TRBJ2-5	CAISRLAQSKETQYF	TGTGCCATCAGCCGACTAGCCCAATCGAAAGAGACCCAGTACTTC
NA	TRBV2	NA	TRBJ2-7	CASRGWGEQYF	TGTGCCAGCAGGGGGTGGGGCGAGCAGTACTTC
NA	TRBV18	NA	TRBJ1-2	CASSPRTEPNYGYTF	TGTGCCAGCTCCCCAAGGACAGAGCCTAACTATGGCTACACCTTC
NA	TRBV28	NA	TRBJ1-2	CASSQRTALRGYTF	TGTGCCAGCAGTCAAAGGACAGCCCTGAGGGGCTACACCTTC
TRBD2	TRBV10-3	NA	TRBJ2-7	CAIRTSGGYEQYF	TGTGCCATCAGGACTAGCGGGGGGTACGAGCAGTACTTC
NA	TRBV2	medium-sized	TRBJ1-2	CASSDFFGGGYTF	TGTGCCAGCAGTGATTTCTTTGGGGGAGGCTACACCTTC
NA	TRBV27	NA	TRBJ1-2	CASRPRGGRYGYTF	TGTGCCAGCAGACCACGGGGGGGGCGGTATGGCTACACCTTC
NA	TRBV5-6	NA	TRBJ1-3	CASSYLGGLTGNTIYF	TGTGCCAGCAGCTACCTGGGGGGGCTCACTGGAAACACCATATATTTT
TRBD1	TRBV5-4	NA	TRBJ1-1	CASSPNRGGTEAFF	TGTGCCAGCAGCCCTAACAGGGGCGGCACTGAAGCTTTCTTT
NA	TRBV5-4	NA	TRBJ2-7	CASSSRSRDEQYF	TGTGCCAGCAGCTCCAGAAGCCGCGACGAGCAGTACTTC
NA	TRBV7-9	NA	TRBJ1-4	CASSFGQPNEKLFF	TGTGCCAGCAGCTTCGGGCAGCCTAATGAAAAACTGTTTTTT
NA	TRBV2	NA	TRBJ2-2	CASKGSRDGATGELFF	TGTGCCAGCAAAGGTTCCCGGGACGGGGCTACCGGGGAGCTGTTTTTT
NA	TRBV27	NA	TRBJ2-7	CASSLNPDRYEQYF	TGTGCCAGCAGCCTCAACCCGGACCGCTACGAGCAGTACTTC
TRBD1	TRBV6-1	NA	TRBJ2-5	CASRAGTAYQETQYF	TGTGCCAGCAGGGCCGGGACAGCGTACCAAGAGACCCAGTACTTC
TRBD1	TRBV30	NA	TRBJ1-2	CAWKMTGGLYGYTF	TGTGCCTGGAAGATGACAGGGGGTCTCTATGGCTACACCTTC
TRBD1	TRBV30	NA	TRBJ2-5	CAWSPQKGTGVSETQYF	TGTGCCTGGAGTCCACAAAAAGGGACAGGGGTGTCGGAGACCCAGTACTTC
TRBD2	TRBV7-2	NA	TRBJ2-7	CASSPPGLAGIEQYF	TGTGCCAGCAGCCCCCCAGGACTAGCGGGTATCGAGCAGTACTTC
TRBD1	TRBV28	few	TRBJ1-1	CASRLPGQPIEAFF	TGTGCCAGCAGACTCCCGGGACAGCCGATTGAAGCTTTCTTT
NA	TRBV28	NA	TRBJ1-4	CASTRPGVSEKLFF	TGTGCCAGCACGAGACCCGGGGTGAGCGAAAAACTGTTTTTT
NA	TRBV19	NA	TRBJ1-1	CASSIGQGRGRTEAFF	TGTGCCAGTAGTATAGGGCAGGGTCGGGGCCGCACTGAAGCTTTCTTT
NA	TRBV30	NA	TRBJ1-2	CAWSVLGQGFTYGYTF	TGTGCCTGGAGTGTACTGGGGCAGGGGTTTACCTATGGCTACACCTTC
NA	TRBV5-1	NA	TRBJ2-3	CASSPRGVGTDTQYF	TGCGCCAGCAGCCCCAGGGGGGTTGGCACAGATACGCAGTATTTT